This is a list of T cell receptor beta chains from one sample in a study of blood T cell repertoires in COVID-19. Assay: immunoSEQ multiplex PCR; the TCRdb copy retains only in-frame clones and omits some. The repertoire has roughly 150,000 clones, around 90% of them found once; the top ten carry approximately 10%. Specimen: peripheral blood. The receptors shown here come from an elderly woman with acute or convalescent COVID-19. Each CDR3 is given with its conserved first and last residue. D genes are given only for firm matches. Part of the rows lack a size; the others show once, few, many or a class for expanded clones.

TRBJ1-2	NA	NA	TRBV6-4	TGTGCCAGCAGGATGCAACAGGGAAATAACTATGGCTACACCTTC	CASRMQQGNNYGYTF
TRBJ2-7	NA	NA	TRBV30	TGTGCCCTTTCGACTAGTCTCACCTCCTACGAGCAGTACTTC	CALSTSLTSYEQYF
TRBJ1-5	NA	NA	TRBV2	TGTGCCAGCAGTGACAGGGAAAGAAATCAGCCCCAGCATTTT	CASSDRERNQPQHF
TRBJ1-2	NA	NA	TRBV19	TGTGCCAGTAGTATGAGGGTAGGCGGCTACACCTTC	CASSMRVGGYTF
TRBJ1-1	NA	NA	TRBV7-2	TGTGCCAGCAGCCCCCGACGGACAGTGAACACTGAAGCTTTCTTT	CASSPRRTVNTEAFF
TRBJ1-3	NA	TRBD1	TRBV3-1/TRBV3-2	TGTGCCAGCAGCCAAATACGACAGGGGTCTGGAAACACCATATATTTT	CASSQIRQGSGNTIYF
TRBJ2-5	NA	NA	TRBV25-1	TGTGCCAGTATGCAGGGTACGGAGACCCAGTACTTC	CASMQGTETQYF
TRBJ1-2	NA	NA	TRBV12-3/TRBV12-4	TGTGCCAGCAGCCCCCGGGCTAACTATGGCTACACCTTC	CASSPRANYGYTF
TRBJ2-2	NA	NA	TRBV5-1	TGCGCCAGCAGCTTGGATTCAGGGGTGAACACCGGGGAGCTGTTTTTT	CASSLDSGVNTGELFF
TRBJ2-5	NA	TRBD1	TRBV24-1	TGTGCCACCGGACAGGGGGGGGAAGAGACCCAGTACTTC	CATGQGGEETQYF
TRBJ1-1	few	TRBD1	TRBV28	TGTGCCAGCAGTTCGGGACAGCCGAACACTGAAGCTTTCTTT	CASSSGQPNTEAFF
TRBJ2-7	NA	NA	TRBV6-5	TGTGCCAGCAGTTACTCGCGGGCTGCGAGCTCCTACGAGCAGTACTTC	CASSYSRAASSYEQYF
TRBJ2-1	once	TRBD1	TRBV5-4	TGTGCCAGCAGCGGGGGGGGGACAGGGAACTACAATGAGCAGTTCTTC	CASSGGGTGNYNEQFF
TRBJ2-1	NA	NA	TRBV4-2	TGTGCCAGCAGCCAAGAGACCCCCGGCGCGGCCGTTATAAACAATGAGCAGTTCTTC	CASSQETPGAAVINNEQFF
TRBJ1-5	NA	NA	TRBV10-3	TGTGCCATCAGTGAGTCTGGGGCAGGGTTTCAGCCCCAGCATTTT	CAISESGAGFQPQHF
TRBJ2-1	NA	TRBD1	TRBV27	TGTGCCAGCAGTCCCGGACAGGGCCTCTCCTACAATGAGCAGTTCTTC	CASSPGQGLSYNEQFF
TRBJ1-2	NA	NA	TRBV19	TGTGCCAGTAGTATGAATGGAGGGGCCGGCTACACCTTC	CASSMNGGAGYTF
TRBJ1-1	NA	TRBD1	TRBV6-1	TGTGCCAGCAGTGAATGGGACAGGGAAGGAGACACTGAAGCTTTCTTT	CASSEWDREGDTEAFF
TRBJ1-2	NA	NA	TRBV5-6	TGTGCCAGCAGCAGAGGACAGTCCTATGGCTACACCTTC	CASSRGQSYGYTF
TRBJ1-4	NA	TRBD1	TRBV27	TGTGCCAGCAGGTTCGACAGGGTTAATGAAAAACTGTTTTTT	CASRFDRVNEKLFF
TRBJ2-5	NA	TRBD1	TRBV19	TGTGCCAGTAGTATTTTACAGGGGTGGGAGACCCAGTACTTC	CASSILQGWETQYF
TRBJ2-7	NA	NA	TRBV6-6	TGTGCCAGCACCATACAGGGTAATATTGGCGAGCAGTACTTC	CASTIQGNIGEQYF
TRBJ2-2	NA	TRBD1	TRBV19	TGTGCCAGTAGTTTGGGACAGGGAGATACCGGGGAGCTGTTTTTT	CASSLGQGDTGELFF
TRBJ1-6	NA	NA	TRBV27	TGTGCCAGCAGTCCCAAACCGGACACCTTCTATAATTCACCCCTCCACTTT	CASSPKPDTFYNSPLHF
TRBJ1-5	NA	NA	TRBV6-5	TGTGCCAGCAGTTCAGTGCTCAATCAGCCCCAGCATTTT	CASSSVLNQPQHF
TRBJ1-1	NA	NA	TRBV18	TGTGCCAGCTCCCTCGACAGACTGAACACTGAAGCTTTCTTT	CASSLDRLNTEAFF
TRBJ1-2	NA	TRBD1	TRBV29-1	TGCAGCGTGGAGAACCTACAGGGGACCTATGGCTACACCTTC	CSVENLQGTYGYTF
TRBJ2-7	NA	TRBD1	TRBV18	TGTGCCAGCTCACCGGACCTAACAGGGGATTACGAGCAGTACTTC	CASSPDLTGDYEQYF
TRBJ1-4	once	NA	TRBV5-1	TGCGCCAGCAGCCCCCTCTTGGCAGCAACTAATGAAAAACTGTTTTTT	CASSPLLAATNEKLFF
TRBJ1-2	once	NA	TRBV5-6	TGTGCCAGCAGCTTGGGGACATGGCCTGATGGCTACACCTTC	CASSLGTWPDGYTF
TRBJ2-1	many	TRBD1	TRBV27	TGTGCCAGCAGGGCCGGGACAGAATACAATGAGCAGTTCTTC	CASRAGTEYNEQFF
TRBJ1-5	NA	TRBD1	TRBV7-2	TGTGCCAGCAGCCCTACAACAGGGGCAGGTCAGCCCCAGCATTTT	CASSPTTGAGQPQHF
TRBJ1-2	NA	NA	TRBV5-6	TGTGCCAGCAGCTCCGGGGTCACGAACTATGGCTACACCTTC	CASSSGVTNYGYTF
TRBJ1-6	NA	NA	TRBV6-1	TGTGCCAGCAGTGAGGACATCATAGGCTATAATTCACCCCTCCACTTT	CASSEDIIGYNSPLHF
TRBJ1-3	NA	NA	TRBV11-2	TGTGCCAGCAGCTCCCAGAAAACCTCTGGAAACACCATATATTTT	CASSSQKTSGNTIYF
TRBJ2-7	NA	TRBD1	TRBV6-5	TGTGCCAGCAGTTACGGGACAGGGGCCTACGAGCAGTACTTC	CASSYGTGAYEQYF
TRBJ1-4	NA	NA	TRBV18	TGTGCCACCTCGGACAGAATTAATGAAAAACTGTTTTTT	CATSDRINEKLFF
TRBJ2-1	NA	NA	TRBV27	TGTGCCAGCAGTTTTGACAGATACAATGAGCAGTTCTTC	CASSFDRYNEQFF
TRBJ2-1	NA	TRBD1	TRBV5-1	TGCGCCAGCAGCCCGGACAGGGGGCTCTACAATGAGCAGTTCTTC	CASSPDRGLYNEQFF
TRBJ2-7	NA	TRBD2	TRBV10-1	TGCGCCAGCAGTTCCTTGACTAGCGGGGGCGTGGGGCAGTACTTC	CASSSLTSGGVGQYF
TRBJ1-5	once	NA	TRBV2	TGTGCCAGCAAGGGGTGGGAGGATCAGCCCCAGCATTTT	CASKGWEDQPQHF